The TCR beta chain under discussion was sequenced for a study of cytomegalovirus exposure and HLA in healthy donors. In the PCR, 60 Vbeta and 13 Jbeta primers were used. Produced via immunoSEQ multiplex PCR; TCRdb's table is partial and in-frame only. The repertoire table contains 150,000 to 250,000 clones. In germline, CDR1 is SGHDT, CDR2 YYEEEE. The CDR3 totals 17 residues. V dropped 4 bases and J dropped 2; count of bases not matched to a gene: 6. The origin of this receptor is a boy younger than 18 in good health and CMV-seronegative. The chain is built from TRBV5-6 and TRBJ2-5, with 15 bases fitting TRBD2. Sequenced sample: PBMCs. CDR3 nucleotide sequence: TGTGCCAGCAGCACGGGACTAGCGGGGGGCGGGCAAGAGACCCAGTACTTC. Residues: CASSTGLAGGGQETQYF.